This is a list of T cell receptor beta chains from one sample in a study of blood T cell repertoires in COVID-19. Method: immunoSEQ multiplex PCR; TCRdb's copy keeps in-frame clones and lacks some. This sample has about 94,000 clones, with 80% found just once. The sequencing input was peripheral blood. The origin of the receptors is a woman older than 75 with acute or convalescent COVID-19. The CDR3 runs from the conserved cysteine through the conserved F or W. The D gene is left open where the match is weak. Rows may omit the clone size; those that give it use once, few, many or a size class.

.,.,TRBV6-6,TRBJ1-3,TGTGCCAGCAGTTACGCGGGTTTAAGCTCTGGAAACACCATATATTTT,CASSYAGLSSGNTIYF
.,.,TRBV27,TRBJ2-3,TGTGCCAGCAGTTCTTTAAACACAGATACGCAGTATTTT,CASSSLNTDTQYF
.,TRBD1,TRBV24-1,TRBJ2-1,TGTGCCACCAGTGGGGGACAGGGGGGGCTCAATGAGCAGTTCTTC,CATSGGQGGLNEQFF
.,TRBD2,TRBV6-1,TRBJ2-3,TGTGCCAGCAGTGAATTTTCACCCGGGACTAGCGGGAGGACAGATACGCAGTATTTT,CASSEFSPGTSGRTDTQYF
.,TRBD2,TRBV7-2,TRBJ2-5,TGTGCCAGCAGCTTAGCGGGACTAGGAGAGACCCAGTACTTC,CASSLAGLGETQYF
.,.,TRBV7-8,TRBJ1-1,TGTGCCAGCAGCAAGACCGGGAGGAACACTGAAGCTTTCTTT,CASSKTGRNTEAFF
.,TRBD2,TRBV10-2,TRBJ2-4,TGCGCCAGCAGAGCTAGCGGGGTAGCCAAAAACATTCAGTACTTC,CASRASGVAKNIQYF
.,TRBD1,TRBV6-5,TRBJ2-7,TGTGCCAGCGGCTTGGGACAGGGGGCTCACGAGCAGTACTTC,CASGLGQGAHEQYF
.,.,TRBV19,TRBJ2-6,TGTGCCAGTACCAATCTCGGTAGAGGGGCCAACGTCCTGACTTTC,CASTNLGRGANVLTF
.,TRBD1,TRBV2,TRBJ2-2,TGTGCCAGCAGGCGACAGGGATTGAACACCGGGGAGCTGTTTTTT,CASRRQGLNTGELFF
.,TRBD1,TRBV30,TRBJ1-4,TGTGCCTGGAATCGGGGACAGGGTGGAGGTGAAAAACTGTTTTTT,CAWNRGQGGGEKLFF
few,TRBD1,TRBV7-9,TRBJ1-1,TGTGCCAGCAGCCCACAGGGGACCCGTAGGGGCACTGAAGCTTTCTTT,CASSPQGTRRGTEAFF
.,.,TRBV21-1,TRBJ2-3,TGTGCCAGCAGCAAGAGGGCTGCTCCGGAGGATACGCAGTATTTT,CASSKRAAPEDTQYF
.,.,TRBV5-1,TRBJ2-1,TGCGCCAGCAGCATCGGACAGAACAATGAGCAGTTCTTC,CASSIGQNNEQFF
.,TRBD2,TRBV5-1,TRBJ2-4,TGCGCCAGCAGCTTGGAAATCGGGGGGACCAAAAACATTCAGTACTTC,CASSLEIGGTKNIQYF
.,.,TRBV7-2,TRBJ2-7,TGTGCCAGCAGTCCCGGAGGTTACTCCTACGAGCAGTACTTC,CASSPGGYSYEQYF
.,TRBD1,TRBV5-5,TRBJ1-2,TGTGCCAGCAGCGACCGGGACAGGGACTACTATGGCTACACCTTC,CASSDRDRDYYGYTF
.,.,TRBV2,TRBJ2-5,TGTGCCAGCAGTGCGACGGAGGAGACCCAGTACTTC,CASSATEETQYF
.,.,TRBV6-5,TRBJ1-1,TGTGCCAGCAGCGAGAGAATCATGAACACTGAAGCTTTCTTT,CASSERIMNTEAFF
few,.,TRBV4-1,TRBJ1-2,TGCGCCAGCAGCCACGAAAGACTTTATGGCTACACCTTC,CASSHERLYGYTF
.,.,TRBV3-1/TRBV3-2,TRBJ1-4,TGTGCCAGCAGCCAAGATCTTAGATCGGAAAAACTGTTTTTT,CASSQDLRSEKLFF
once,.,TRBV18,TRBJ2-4,TGTGCCAGCTCACCACCGACCGGGAGCAGGGACATTCAGTACTTC,CASSPPTGSRDIQYF
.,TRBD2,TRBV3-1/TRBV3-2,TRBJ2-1,TGTGCCAGCAGCCTTGGACTAGCGGGAGCTACCCCTGGAGTTGAGCAGTTCTTC,CASSLGLAGATPGVEQFF
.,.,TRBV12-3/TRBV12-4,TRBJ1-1,TGTGCCAGCAGTTTAGGGACAGCCTTAGGAGCTTTCTTT,CASSLGTALGAFF
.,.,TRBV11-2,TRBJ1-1,TGTGCCAGCAGCTTTCAGAACACTGAAGCTTTCTTT,CASSFQNTEAFF
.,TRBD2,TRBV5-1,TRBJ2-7,TGCGCCAGCAGCTTGGGGACTAGCGGACCCTACGAGCAGTACTTC,CASSLGTSGPYEQYF
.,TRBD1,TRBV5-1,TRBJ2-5,TGCGCCAGCAGCGAACAGGGGGTACAAGAGACCCAGTACTTC,CASSEQGVQETQYF
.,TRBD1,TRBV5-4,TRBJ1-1,TGTGCCAGCAGTCTCGGACAGGGCCAGAACACTGAAGCTTTCTTT,CASSLGQGQNTEAFF
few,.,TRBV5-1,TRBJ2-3,TGCGCCAGCAGCCCCTGGCTAGCCGCAGATACGCAGTATTTT,CASSPWLAADTQYF
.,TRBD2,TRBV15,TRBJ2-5,TGTGCCACCAGCCCCCCGCGGGGGAAGCAGTACTTC,CATSPPRGKQYF
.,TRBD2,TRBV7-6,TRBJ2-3,TGTGCCAGCAGCCCGAGGGTTCTAGCGGGAGTCACAGATACGCAGTATTTT,CASSPRVLAGVTDTQYF
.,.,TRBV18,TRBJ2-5,TGTGCCAGCTCATTGGCAGGGGGGCACCAAGAGACCCAGTACTTC,CASSLAGGHQETQYF
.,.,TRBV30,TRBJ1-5,TGTGCCTGGAGCGTCCCTTATAGCAATCAGCCCCAGCATTTT,CAWSVPYSNQPQHF
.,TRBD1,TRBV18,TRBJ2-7,TGTGCCAGCTCACCACCCTGGGGGCGGGGGACAGGGGCGTCTTACGAGCAGTACTTC,CASSPPWGRGTGASYEQYF
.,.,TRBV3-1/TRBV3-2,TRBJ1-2,TGTGCCAGCAGCCAAGAGTACTCAGGGCGAAATGGCTACACCTTC,CASSQEYSGRNGYTF
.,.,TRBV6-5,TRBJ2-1,TGTGCCAGCAGAGCTGACAGGTACAATGAGCAGTTCTTC,CASRADRYNEQFF
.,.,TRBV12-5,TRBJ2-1,TGTGCTAGCGCGGGACCGAGCTACAATGAGCAGTTCTTC,CASAGPSYNEQFF
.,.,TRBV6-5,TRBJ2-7,TGTGCCAGCAGCTTAATCTCGGGGGAGCAGTACTTC,CASSLISGEQYF
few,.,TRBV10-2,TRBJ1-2,TGCGCCAGCAGTGACGGGATTCCGGACAACTATGGCTACACCTTC,CASSDGIPDNYGYTF
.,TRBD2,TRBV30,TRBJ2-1,TGTGCCCGGATCGAACTAGCGGGAGACAATGAGCAGTTCTTC,CARIELAGDNEQFF
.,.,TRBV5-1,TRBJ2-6,TGCGCCAGCAGCTTGGAAAGGGGTGGGGCCAACGTCCTGACTTTC,CASSLERGGANVLTF
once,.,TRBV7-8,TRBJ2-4,TGTGCCAGCAGCCCAACCCCACTAGCCAAAAACATTCAGTACTTC,CASSPTPLAKNIQYF
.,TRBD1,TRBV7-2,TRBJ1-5,TGTGCCAGCAGCTTAAGGGGGCCAAATCAGCCCCAGCATTTT,CASSLRGPNQPQHF
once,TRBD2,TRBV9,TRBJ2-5,TGTGCCAGCAGCGGTGGACTAGCCCGCCAAGAGACCCAGTACTTC,CASSGGLARQETQYF
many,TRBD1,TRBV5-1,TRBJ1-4,TGCGCCAGCAGCATATACAGGGGGGGCGAAACTAATGAAAAACTGTTTTTT,CASSIYRGGETNEKLFF
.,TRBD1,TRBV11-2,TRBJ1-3,TGTGCCAGCAGCTTAGGGGGACAGTTCTCTGGAAACACCATATATTTT,CASSLGGQFSGNTIYF
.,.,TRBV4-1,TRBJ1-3,TGCGCCAGCAGCCAGGCAGGCGCAGGGAATCGGAACACCATATATTTT,CASSQAGAGNRNTIYF
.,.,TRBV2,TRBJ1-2,TGTGCCAGCAGTGAGGCGGGAACTAACTATGGCTACACCTTC,CASSEAGTNYGYTF
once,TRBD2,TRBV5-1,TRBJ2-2,TGCGCCAGCAGCTTGGAAGTAGCGGGATCGAACACCGGGGAGCTGTTTTTT,CASSLEVAGSNTGELFF
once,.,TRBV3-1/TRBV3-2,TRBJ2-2,TGTGCCAGCAGCCAAGCTAATCTCGGGGAGCTGTTTTTT,CASSQANLGELFF